This T cell receptor beta chain derives from a study of blood T cell repertoires in COVID-19. Across the study: Sources were T cells, B-cell-depleted T cells, or PBMCs; the material itself was cDNA or gDNA.

Germline CDR1 reads SGHDT; CDR2 reads YYEEEE. The CDR3 is made up of 16 amino acids. Germline trimming cut 3 bases from V and 7 bases from J; bases unmatched to any gene: 12. In the authors' workflow: Estimation of nucleated cell counts relied on the amplification of reference gene primers. Measured with immunoSEQ multiplex PCR; TCRdb has only the in-frame clones, and not every one. That table gives V, J and clone size, and the DNA gave D and trimming. The table shows about 350,000 clones, with about 86% occurring only once. In its sample, this clone was seen once. Sequenced input: peripheral blood. The clonotype comes from a woman aged 55 to 70 with COVID-19, enrolled during active disease. The chain links TRBV5-6 to TRBJ1-2; 10 bases agree with TRBD1. The CDR3 protein is CASSSAGTGELRGYTF. CDR3 DNA sequence: TGTGCCAGCAGCTCAGCCGGGACAGGGGAACTGCGTGGCTACACCTTC.